These 25 T cell receptor beta chains were sequenced from one sample in a study of T-cell memory formation after mild COVID-19. TCRdb fed the 5' RACE reads into MiXCR, producing one record per CDR3 protein. In the table there are about 250,000 distinct CDR3 sequences, 16% of which are singletons. The sample was PBMCs or a T cell subset sorted from them (not recorded which). These TCRs come from a young man who had mild COVID-19 (a few samples of this study predate the infection). Cell type and time point are not known.

This clonotype was counted at least ten times. This chain connects TRBV3-1 to TRBJ1-4; 7 bases are shared with TRBD1. The J segment lost 8 bases and the V segment lost 5 bases, leaving 8 bases of the junction unmatched. Germline loops: CDR1 LGHDT, CDR2 YNNKEL (reference sequence). CDR3 length: 14 residues. The CDR3 DNA reads as TGTGCCAGCAGCTTGACAGGGTACTACGAAAAACTGTTTTTT. Translation: CASSLTGYYEKLFF.

The chain uses TRBV5-6 and TRBJ1-1; the match to TRBD1 covers 11 bases. The CDR3 runs 16 residues. Germline V lookup: CDR1 SGHDT, CDR2 YYEEEE. Unmatched junction bases numbered 6, after V lost 0 bases and J lost 5 bases. This CDR3 is CASSLGGTGGRTEAFF. CDR3 nucleotides: TGTGCCAGCAGCTTGGGGGGGACAGGGGGAAGAACTGAAGCTTTCTTT.

This clonotype has more than one count but fewer than ten. The chain carries TRBV5-1 and TRBJ2-7; 7 nucleotides align to TRBD2. There are 12 residues in the CDR3. V shed 1 base, J shed 10 bases, and the junction held 5 bases outside the gene matches. The germline V gene encodes CDR1 SGHRS and CDR2 YFSETQ. DNA for the CDR3: TGCGCCAGCAGCTTGAGCGGGGTGGCACAGTACTTC. Protein sequence: CASSLSGVAQYF.

This clonotype appeared a few times. The rearrangement uses TRBV11-1 and TRBJ2-7; 7 bases match TRBD2. Trimming cost V 2 bases and J 1 base; bases outside gene matches: 5. The CDR3 covers 15 residues. Germline CDR1 reads SGHAT; CDR2 reads FQDESV (reference sequence). The CDR3 here is CASSLNTGGSYEQYF. The CDR3 bases are TGTGCCAGCAGCTTAAATACGGGGGGTTCCTACGAGCAGTACTTC.

This clonotype has only a few counts. The chain has TRBV5-1 and TRBJ2-1, with D perhaps given as TRBD1 or TRBD2 (5 bases each). This CDR3 is 17 amino acids long. Trimming removed 4 bases from V and 8 bases from J, with 25 bases in between. From germline, CDR1 is SGHRS and CDR2 YFSETQ. The DNA of the CDR3 is TGCGCCAGCAGCCCAGGGAATCCAGGCTGGGGGAAGGATGAGCAGTTCTTC. Protein product: CASSPGNPGWGKDEQFF. Looking up the rest from reference TRBV5-1 and TRBJ2-1 gives the full variable domain: KAGVTQTPRYLIKTRGQQVTLSCSPISGHRSVSWYQQTPGQGLQFLFEYFSETQRNKGNFPGRFSGRQFSNSRSEMNVSTLELGDSALYLCASSPGNPGWGKDEQFFGPGTRLTVL.

J is TRBJ1-2 and V is TRBV11-2; D possibly corresponds to TRBD1 (6 bases). From germline, CDR1 is SGHAT and CDR2 FQNNGV. V lost 4 bases and J 0 bases, leaving 18 bases between the germline ends. There are 17 residues in the CDR3. CDR3 sequence (DNA): TGTGCCAGCAGCTCCTCCCGGGGGCGAAAAGCTAACTATGGCTACACCTTC. Its translation is CASSSSRGRKANYGYTF.

This clonotype was counted a single time. This sequence joins TRBV24-1 and TRBJ1-4, with 8 bases fitting TRBD1. The V gene end was trimmed by 7 bases and the J gene end by 1 base; junction bases not matched to a gene: 7. This CDR3 is built from 16 residues. Germline V gene data show CDR1 as KGHDR and CDR2 as SFDVKD. The DNA for the CDR3 is TGTGCCACCAGGGACAGGGAGAATGGAACTAATGAAAAACTGTTTTTT. This translates into CATRDRENGTNEKLFF.

This clonotype was counted ten times or more. V gene TRBV5-1 combines with J gene TRBJ2-2; D is possibly TRBD2 (6 bases). Trimming stripped 5 bases from V and 4 bases from J, with 27 bases between. The CDR3 length is 19 residues. Germline V CDR1 and CDR2: SGHRS, YFSETQ. This chain's CDR3 is CASSSSVTELASSTGELFF. DNA of the CDR3: TGCGCCAGCAGTAGTAGTGTGACCGAACTAGCCTCGAGCACCGGGGAGCTGTTTTTT.

The chain is built from TRBV6-2 or TRBV6-3 and TRBJ2-1; D is perhaps TRBD1 (6 bases). There are 12 residues in the CDR3. V lost 6 bases and J 4 bases, leaving 7 bases between the germline ends. The germline V gene has CDR1 MNHEY and CDR2 SVGEGT. The CDR3 loop reads CASRDRYNEQFF. Here the CDR3 DNA reads TGTGCCAGCAGAGACAGGTACAATGAGCAGTTCTTC.

The V and J genes are TRBV2 and TRBJ2-5; a weak D match, TRBD1 (5 bases). CDR3 length equals 13 residues. Germline CDR1 SNHLY, CDR2 FYNNEI. Trimming took 6 bases from V and 5 from J, leaving 13 bases between them. The CDR3 DNA sequence: TGTGCCAGCAGCCTGGACAAGGAGGAGACCCAGTACTTC. Residues: CASSLDKEETQYF.

The chain couples TRBV14 to TRBJ2-1; D possibly uses TRBD1 or TRBD2 (5 bases each). Deletions cut 3 bases from V and 10 bases from J, with 16 bases between. CDR1 and CDR2 (germline): SGHDN, FVKESK. The CDR3 has 14 amino acids. The DNA for the CDR3 is TGTGCCAGCAGCCACAGCCCCCGGGACCCCGAGCAGTTCTTC. It codes for CASSHSPRDPEQFF.

This clonotype appeared many times. An end of the junction does not agree with germline; a read error may underlie this. The gene calls are TRBV11-2 and TRBJ2-5; D gene unclear. The CDR3 runs 10 residues. Germline CDR1 is SGHAT and CDR2 is FQNNGV. CDR3 DNA: TGTGCCAGCAGCCTAGAGACCCAGTACTTC. As protein: CASSLETQYF.

CDR3 loop: CASSHSPGLTNTEAFF. The CDR3 DNA follows: TGTGCCAGCAGCCACTCGCCGGGACTCACGAACACTGAAGCTTTCTTT. V gene TRBV4-2 combines with J gene TRBJ1-1; tentatively, D is TRBD1 (5 bases). The germline gives CDR1 LGHNA, CDR2 YNFKEQ. This CDR3 is 16 amino acids long. V was trimmed by 3 bases and J by 1 base, leaving 15 bases between them.

In its sample, this clonotype was seen a few times. CDR3 sequence reads: CASSSYLPYGYTF. CDR3 sequence (DNA): TGTGCCAGCAGCTCCTACCTACCCTATGGCTACACCTTC. The chain carries TRBV7-8 and TRBJ1-2; no definite D call. Trimming stripped 4 bases from V and 4 bases from J, with 10 bases between. CDR1 is SGHVS, CDR2 FQNEAQ, per germline. There are 13 residues in the CDR3.

This chain connects TRBV4-1 to TRBJ2-3; 8 bases map to TRBD2. V lost 0 bases to trimming and J lost 6 bases; unmatched junction nucleotides: 2. Germline loops: CDR1 MGHRA, CDR2 YSYEKL. The CDR3 length is 14 residues. CDR3: CASSQEVAGDTQYF. Written as DNA, the CDR3 is TGCGCCAGCAGCCAAGAGGTAGCGGGGGATACGCAGTATTTT.

V is TRBV4-2 and J is TRBJ1-2, with D hard to call. Trimming took 0 bases from V and 8 from J, leaving 7 bases between them. CDR1 and CDR2 (germline): LGHNA, YNFKEQ. The CDR3 sequence is 12 residues long. CDR3 DNA sequence: TGTGCCAGCAGCCAAGATTCACACGGCTACACCTTC. Its translation: CASSQDSHGYTF.

Ten or more counts support this clonotype. The CDR3 nucleotides are TGTGCCAGCAGTCCCACAGGGAGAAACCAGCCCCAGCATTTT. It is translated as CASSPTGRNQPQHF. V usage is TRBV12-3 or TRBV12-4 and J usage is TRBJ1-5; maybe TRBD1 (6 bases). The CDR3 extends over 14 amino acids. Trimming took 5 bases from V and 7 from J, leaving 15 bases between them.

The chain employs TRBV5-1 and TRBJ2-7, with D unclear. Between the trimmed V and J ends, which lost 3 bases and 0 bases, there was a span of 7 bases. Looked up from germline, CDR1 is SGHRS and CDR2 is YFSETQ. The CDR3 has 13 amino acids. The CDR3 DNA follows: TGCGCCAGCAGCTCGGGCCACTCCTACGAGCAGTACGTC. It is translated as CASSSGHSYEQYV.

This clonotype was counted between two and nine times. In nucleotides, the CDR3 is TGTGCCAGCAGTCCTGACTCCTCTAGCACAGATACGCAGTATTTT. Its protein product is CASSPDSSSTDTQYF. The rearrangement uses TRBV12-3 or TRBV12-4 and TRBJ2-3; D is unresolved. The CDR3 sequence is 15 residues long. Deletions cut 5 bases from V and 0 bases from J, with 12 bases between.

The gene calls are TRBV18 and TRBJ1-1, with 8 nucleotides matching TRBD1. Per germline, CDR1 KGHSH and CDR2 LQKENI. The CDR3 sequence is 14 residues long. V shed 4 bases, J shed 3 bases, and the junction held 4 bases outside the gene matches. The CDR3 region has the DNA TGTGCCAGCTCACAAACAGGGGGGGACACTGAAGCTTTCTTT. Encoded protein: CASSQTGGDTEAFF.

The chain is built from TRBV7-2 and TRBJ2-5; 9 nucleotides agree with TRBD2. The V gene end was trimmed by 2 bases and the J gene end by 0 bases; junction bases not matched to a gene: 7. The CDR3 length is 17 residues. Germline CDR1 is SGHTA and CDR2 is FQGNSA. As DNA, the CDR3 is TGTGCCAGCAGCTTAAGGATGAGCGGGGGGAACCAAGAGACCCAGTACTTC. Its translation is CASSLRMSGGNQETQYF.

The chain joins TRBV5-1 to TRBJ2-1, with D maybe TRBD2 (5 bases). The ends were cut back, 4 bases at V and 5 bases at J, with 19 bases in the middle. This CDR3 region has 16 residues. CDR1 and CDR2 (germline): SGHRS, YFSETQ. CDR3 residues: CASSVMGLAHDNEQFF. The CDR3 DNA reads as TGCGCCAGCAGCGTGATGGGCTTAGCGCACGACAATGAGCAGTTCTTC.

This clonotype came up a few times. This chain links TRBV12-3 or TRBV12-4 with TRBJ1-2; tentatively, D is TRBD1 (6 bases). CDR3 length equals 13 residues. The ends were cut back, 2 bases at V and 7 bases at J, with 11 bases in the middle. Here the CDR3 reads CASSLFSGAGYTF. The CDR3 region has the DNA TGTGCCAGCAGTTTATTCTCGGGGGCTGGCTACACCTTC.

This clonotype has ten or more counts. V is TRBV7-2 and J is TRBJ2-3, with TRBD1 matching over 10 bases. Germline V gene data show CDR1 as SGHTA and CDR2 as FQGNSA. The CDR3 is 17 residues long. V gave up 5 bases and J gave up 1 base; unmatched junction bases: 9. The CDR3 nucleotides read TGTGCCAGCAGCCGTGGACAGGGGGTTGTGGGCACAGATACGCAGTATTTT. This sequence encodes CASSRGQGVVGTDTQYF.

V gene TRBV23-1 combines with J gene TRBJ1-5; no clear D gene. TRBV23-1 is given ORF status, its function remaining uncertain. The V end lost 0 bases, the J end lost 2 bases, and 5 bases lay between the germline ends. The CDR3 extends over 14 amino acids. CDR3 nucleotide sequence: TGCGCCAGCAGTCAATCGAAGGGCAATCAGCCCCAGCATTTT. Amino acid sequence: CASSQSKGNQPQHF.